Below, one TCR beta chain is given with its context. TCRdb's table, derived via immunoSEQ multiplex PCR, lists solely in-frame clones and lacks some. Of over 350,000 clones detected, approximately 90% appear once; the ten largest clones hold 1.2%. The entry originates in a study of blood T cell repertoires in COVID-19. Sequenced input: PBMCs or T cells enriched from blood (not recorded which). The receptor comes from a woman aged 18-35 years who had recovered from COVID-19.

The chain's CDR3 is CASSTTAVPDTQYF. The CDR3, as DNA: TGCGCCAGCAGCACCACAGCCGTCCCAGATACGCAGTATTTT. The chain has TRBV5-1 and TRBJ2-3, with D uncertain. CDR3 size: 14 residues. Germline V gives CDR1 SGHRS, CDR2 YFSETQ. V lost 4 bases to trimming and J lost 4 bases, with 13 bases between them.